This TCR beta chain emerged from a study of early T cells in non-severe SARS-CoV-2 infection. This clonotype has ten or more counts. Germline-derived CDR1 and CDR2 are MDHEN and SYDVKM. The CDR3 extends over 14 amino acids. Trimming took off 5 bases at V and 1 base at J, with 11 bases between the two ends. TCRdb called the 5' RACE reads again in MiXCR, with one record for every CDR3 protein. This table holds some 70,000 distinct CDR3 sequences, approximately 9% found once. J is TRBJ2-5 and V is TRBV28; D call uncertain. This TCR was recovered from an adult who was a healthcare worker with PCR-confirmed SARS-CoV-2 infection or an uninfected control (not recorded which). The material sequenced was whole blood. This CDR3 reads CASSQLHFQETQYF. CDR3 sequence (DNA): TGTGCCAGCAGTCAATTACACTTCCAAGAGACCCAGTACTTC. Full variable domain (remainder filled in from reference TRBV28 and TRBJ2-5): DVKVTQSSRYLVKRTGEKVFLECVQDMDHENMFWYRQDPGLGLRLIYFSYDVKMKEKGDIPEGYSVSREKKERFSLILESASTNQTSMYLCASSQLHFQETQYFGPGTRLLVL.